One and the same sample provided the 16 T cell receptor beta chains below, sequenced in a study of shared clonotypes between healthy human individuals. Some clones are missing from TCRdb's copy, which holds only in-frame ones; the method was immunoSEQ multiplex PCR. The sample holds some 2,000,000 clones, 90% to 97% seen once. Material: naive CD4+ T cells sorted from blood. Subset indicated: CD45RA+ positively selected. Every receptor here comes from a man aged 18 to 30 in good health.

Note on this clone: The junction shows a germline mismatch at one end, possibly a read error. The CDR3, as DNA: TGTGCTAGCAGCTTAGATAACTACAATGAGCAGTTCTTC. Translating it yields CASSLDNYNEQFF. V gene TRBV7-7 combines with J gene TRBJ2-1; D is unresolved. There are 13 residues in the CDR3. Germline V gene data show CDR1 as SSHAT and CDR2 as FNYEAQ (reference sequence). The complete variable domain, with remaining parts taken from reference TRBV7-7 and TRBJ2-1, reads GAGVSQSPRYKVTKRGQDVTLRCDPISSHATLYWYQQALGQGPEFLTYFNYEAQPDKSGLPSDRFSAERPEGSISTLTIQRTEQRDSAMYRCASSLDNYNEQFFGPGTRLTVL.

This clone was observed once. The chain carries TRBV12-1 and TRBJ2-5; the table calls TRBD2, which could not be checked here. TRBV12-1 is annotated as a pseudogene. The CDR3 covers 14 residues. The CDR3 spells CASSFARSRETQYF. DNA of the CDR3: TGTGCCAGCAGCTTTGCGAGGTCAAGGGAGACCCAGTACTTC.

CDR3 residues: CASSVARGYEQYF. The CDR3 bases are TGTGCCAGCAGCGTAGCCCGGGGGTACGAGCAGTACTTC. V and J are TRBV9 and TRBJ2-7, with D maybe TRBD2 (6 bases). Trimming stripped 0 bases from V and 4 bases from J, with 8 bases between. Germline V gives CDR1 SGDLS, CDR2 YYNGEE. The CDR3 is 13 residues long.

The chain carries TRBV7-2 and TRBJ1-1; tentatively, D is TRBD1 (5 bases). The CDR3 loop spans 12 amino acids. The germline V and J ends were trimmed by 8 bases and 3 bases, with 10 bases remaining between them. CDR1 is SGHTA, CDR2 FQGNSA, per germline. The CDR3 sequence is CASETDHTEAFF. The CDR3 DNA reads as TGTGCCAGCGAGACAGATCACACTGAAGCTTTCTTT.

The V call is TRBV2, the J call TRBJ2-4; D may be TRBD1 (5 bases). Deletions cut 10 bases from V and 6 bases from J, with 16 bases between. This CDR3 region has 13 residues. CDR1 is SNHLY and CDR2 is FYNNEI in the germline V gene. In DNA, the CDR3 is TGTGCCACCCTTAATAACAGGTCAAACATTCAGTACTTC. Translated: CATLNNRSNIQYF.

V is TRBV7-9 and J is TRBJ1-5; maybe TRBD1 (5 bases). Germline V gene data show CDR1 as SEHNR and CDR2 as FQNEAQ (reference sequence). Trimming removed 5 bases at V and 7 bases at J, with 12 bases between. The CDR3 runs to 13 residues. The CDR3 bases are TGTGCCAGCAGCGAGCTGGGGGGACAGCCCCAGCATTTT. Its translation: CASSELGGQPQHF.

V and J are TRBV6-6 and TRBJ2-7; D is perhaps TRBD1 (5 bases). The CDR3 has 14 amino acids. Trimming pared 6 bases from V and 4 bases from J, leaving 16 bases between. Germline V gene lookup returns CDR1 MNHNY and CDR2 SVGAGI (reference sequence). The CDR3 DNA reads TGTGCCAGCAGCCACAGGAGCCGATCATACGAGCAGTACTTC. Amino acids: CASSHRSRSYEQYF.

The chain carries TRBV7-9 and TRBJ2-3; D is unclear. CDR3 size: 11 residues. Trimming removed 11 bases from V and 6 bases from J, with 12 bases in between. Germline assignment: CDR1 SEHNR and CDR2 FQNEAQ (reference sequence). CDR3 amino acids: CAVNEGDTQYF. CDR3 sequence (DNA): TGTGCCGTTAATGAAGGTGATACGCAGTATTTT.

This clone was recorded a few times. Other nucleotide sequences from this sample produce the same CDR3. The chain recombines TRBV5-1 with TRBJ2-7; TRBD1 is a possible D gene (6 bases). Per the germline V gene, CDR1 is SGHRS and CDR2 is YFSETQ. Trimming stripped 0 bases from V and 0 bases from J, with 7 bases between. The CDR3 has 14 amino acids. In nucleotides, the CDR3 is TGCGCCAGCAGCTTGGGACAGGCCTCCTACGAGCAGTACTTC. Amino acid sequence: CASSLGQASYEQYF.

The CDR3 spells CASSLKELASEAFF. The CDR3 DNA reads as TGTGCCAGCAGTTTAAAGGAACTTGCGTCTGAAGCTTTCTTT. This chain links TRBV27 with TRBJ1-1; D call uncertain. V was trimmed by 2 bases and J by 6 bases, leaving 13 bases between them. The CDR3 is made up of 14 amino acids. Germline CDR1 MNHEY, CDR2 SMNVEV (reference sequence).

V usage is TRBV19 and J usage is TRBJ2-7; no clear D. The CDR3 spans 15 residues. Germline V gene data show CDR1 as LNHDA and CDR2 as SQIVND (reference sequence). The V gene lost 5 bases and the J gene lost 0 bases, with 14 bases spanning the gap. The CDR3 DNA reads as TGTGCCAGTAGTCCCTCCCTACGGTTCTCCTACGAGCAGTACTTC. Protein product: CASSPSLRFSYEQYF.

This chain uses TRBV6-5 with TRBJ1-4; D call uncertain. Germline CDR1 is MNHEY and CDR2 is SVGAGI. V was shortened by 8 bases and J by 2 bases, with 15 bases between the two germline ends. The CDR3 totals 15 residues. The CDR3 loop reads CASSKEGWTNEKLFF. As DNA, the CDR3 is TGTGCCAGCTCCAAGGAAGGGTGGACTAATGAAAAACTGTTTTTT.

The gene calls are TRBV30 and TRBJ2-5; TRBD2 matches at 10 bases. The DNA end is a closer match to TRBJ2-7, so the J assignment may be wrong. The length of the CDR3 is 14 residues. Germline V CDR1 and CDR2: GTSNPN, SVGIG (reference sequence). CDR3 bases: TGTGCCTGGAGTCGACTAGCGGGCAGCAACGAGCAGTACTTC. Protein product: CAWSRLAGSNEQYF.

This chain links TRBV29-1 with TRBJ2-2; 7 bases are shared with TRBD1. The CDR3 loop spans 14 amino acids. Germline-derived CDR1 and CDR2 are SQVTM and ANQGSEA. With 4 bases clipped from V and 0 bases from J, the junction kept 2 bases outside the gene matches. CDR3 DNA: TGCAGCGTTGGGGGGACAGCGAACACCGGGGAGCTGTTTTTT. Its translation is CSVGGTANTGELFF.

Notes on this clone: Other nucleotide sequences from this sample produce the same CDR3. The V gene is TRBV29-1, the J gene TRBJ2-7; D perhaps matches TRBD1 (5 bases). The germline CDR1 and CDR2 sequences are SQVTM and ANQGSEA. CDR3 length: 12 amino acids. The germline V and J ends were trimmed by 6 bases and 0 bases, with 9 bases remaining between them. CDR3 DNA: TGCAGCGTAGGGGAAAGCTCCTACGAGCAGTACTTC. Protein product: CSVGESSYEQYF.

J is TRBJ2-2 and V is TRBV5-4, with D perhaps matching TRBD2 (6 bases). CDR3 size: 17 residues. Germline CDR1 and CDR2: SGHNT and YYREEE (reference sequence). Trimming pared 0 bases from V and 0 bases from J, leaving 12 bases between. Here the CDR3 DNA reads TGTGCCAGCAGCTTGGGGGGAGGACAACCGAACACCGGGGAGCTGTTTTTT. Residues: CASSLGGGQPNTGELFF.